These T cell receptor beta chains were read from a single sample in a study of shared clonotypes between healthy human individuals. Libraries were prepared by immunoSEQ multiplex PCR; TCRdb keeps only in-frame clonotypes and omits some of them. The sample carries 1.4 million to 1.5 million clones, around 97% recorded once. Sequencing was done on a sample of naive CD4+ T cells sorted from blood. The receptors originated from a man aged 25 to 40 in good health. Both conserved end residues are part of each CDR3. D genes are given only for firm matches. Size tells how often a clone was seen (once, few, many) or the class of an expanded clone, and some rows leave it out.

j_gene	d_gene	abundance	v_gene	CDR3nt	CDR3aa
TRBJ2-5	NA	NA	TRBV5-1	TGCGCCAGCAGCTTGGAAGGTGCCGGCGAGACCCAGTACTTC	CASSLEGAGETQYF
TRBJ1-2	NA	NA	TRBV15	TGTGCCACCAGCGTCGAAGCTGTGGGCTATGGCTACACCTTC	CATSVEAVGYGYTF
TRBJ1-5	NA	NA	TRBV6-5	TGTGCCAGCAGTTTAATCAGGAATAGCAATCAGCCCCAGCATTTT	CASSLIRNSNQPQHF
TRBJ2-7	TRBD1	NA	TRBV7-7	TGTGCTAGCAGCTTACGACAGGGACAAGCCTACGAGCAGTACTTC	CASSLRQGQAYEQYF
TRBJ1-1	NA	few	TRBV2	TGTGCCAGCACTCATTTGGTGGGAGCCACTGAAGCTTTCTTT	CASTHLVGATEAFF
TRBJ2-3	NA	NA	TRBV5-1	TGCGCCAGCAGCATCAGGCGCCCTAGCACAGATACGCAGTATTTT	CASSIRRPSTDTQYF
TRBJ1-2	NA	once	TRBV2	TGTGCCAGCACCCAAGTCGTGGGCAGCTACTATGGCTACACCTTC	CASTQVVGSYYGYTF
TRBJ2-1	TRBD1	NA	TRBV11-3	TGTGCCAGCAGCTTGACAGGGCCCTACAATGAGCAGTTCTTC	CASSLTGPYNEQFF
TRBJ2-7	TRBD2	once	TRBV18	TGTGCCAGCTCACCAGCGGGAGACGCCTACGAGCAGTACTTC	CASSPAGDAYEQYF
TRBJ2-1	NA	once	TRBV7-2	TGTGCCAGCAGCTCGGACGCCGTATTAATATCCTACAATGAGCAGTTCTTC	CASSSDAVLISYNEQFF
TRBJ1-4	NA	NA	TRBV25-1	TGTGCCAGCAGTGAAACTGGGACAACTAATGAAAAACTGTTTTTT	CASSETGTTNEKLFF
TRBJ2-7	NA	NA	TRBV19	TGTGCCAGTAGTATAAGGGGGGATGAGCAGTACTTC	CASSIRGDEQYF
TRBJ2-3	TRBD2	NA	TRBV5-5	TGTGCCAGCAGCTTGAGGAGGACTAGCGGGGCCAGCACAGATACGCAGTATTTT	CASSLRRTSGASTDTQYF
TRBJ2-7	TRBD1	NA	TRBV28	TGTGCCAGCAGTTTCCTGACAGGGGGGGTCTCCTACGAGCAGTACTTC	CASSFLTGGVSYEQYF
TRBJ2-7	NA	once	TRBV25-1	TGTGCCAGCAGTGTGACCTACGAGCAGTACTTC	CASSVTYEQYF
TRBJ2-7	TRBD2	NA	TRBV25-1	TGTGCCAGCCGCGGGGAGGGACGTCGGGAGCAGTACTTC	CASRGEGRREQYF
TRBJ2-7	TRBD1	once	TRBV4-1	TGCGCCAGCAAGGGGGCACCCAGCTCCTACGAGCAGTACTTC	CASKGAPSSYEQYF
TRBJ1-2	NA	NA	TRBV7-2	TGTGCCAGCAGCCCCGCCCCAAAGGGGGATGGCTACACCTTC	CASSPAPKGDGYTF
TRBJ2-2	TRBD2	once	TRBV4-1	TGCGCCAGCAGCCAAGATAGGGTTGCGGGAGGGCCGAGCACCGGGGAGCTGTTTTTT	CASSQDRVAGGPSTGELFF
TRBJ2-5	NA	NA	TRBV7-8	TGTGCCAGCAGCTTGGCCGGGAGAAAAGAGACCCAGTACTTC	CASSLAGRKETQYF
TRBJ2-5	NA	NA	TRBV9	TGTGCCAGCAGCGTAGAGACAGGCAGGGAGACCCAGTACTTC	CASSVETGRETQYF
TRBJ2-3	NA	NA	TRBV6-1	TGTGCCAGCAGCCAGAGGGGGACCACAGATACGCAGTATTTT	CASSQRGTTDTQYF
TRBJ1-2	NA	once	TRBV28	TGTGCCAGCTCCCTAGGAGGGGTCGGTGGCTACACCTTC	CASSLGGVGGYTF
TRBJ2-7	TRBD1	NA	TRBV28	TGTGCCAGCAATCAGGGGGCCTATGTCTACGAGCAGTACTTC	CASNQGAYVYEQYF
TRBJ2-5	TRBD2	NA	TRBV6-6	TGTGCCAGCAGACGAACTAGCGGCTCTGAGGAGACCCAGTACTTC	CASRRTSGSEETQYF
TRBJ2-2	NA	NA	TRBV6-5	TGTGCCAGCAGTGGCGGAGTGAACACCGGGGAGCTGTTTTTT	CASSGGVNTGELFF
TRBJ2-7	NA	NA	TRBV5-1	TGCGCCAGCAGCTTGGAGCCTAGCCGACGGACCTACGAGCAGTACTTC	CASSLEPSRRTYEQYF
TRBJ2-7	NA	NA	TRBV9	TGTGCCAGCAGCGTAGGCCCGGGACCCAAGGGGCCCCTAACCTACGAGCAGTACTTC	CASSVGPGPKGPLTYEQYF
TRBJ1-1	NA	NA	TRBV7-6	TGTGCCAGCAGCCGCTACATGAACACTGAAGCTTTCTTT	CASSRYMNTEAFF
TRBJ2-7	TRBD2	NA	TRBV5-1	TGCGCCAGCAGCTCGGGACTAGCGGGAGCCTTTGTCGAGCAGTACTTC	CASSSGLAGAFVEQYF
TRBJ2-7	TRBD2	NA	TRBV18	TGTGCCAGCGCATTACTAGCGGGAGAGGACGAGCAGTACTTC	CASALLAGEDEQYF
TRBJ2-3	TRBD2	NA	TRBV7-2	TGTGCCAGCAGCCAAGGGGCGGCGGGGGGTGGCACAGATACGCAGTATTTT	CASSQGAAGGGTDTQYF
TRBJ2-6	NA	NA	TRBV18	TGTGCCAGCTCACCAGGGATCGTTTCCCTTCTCTCTGGGGCCAACGTCCTGACTTTC	CASSPGIVSLLSGANVLTF
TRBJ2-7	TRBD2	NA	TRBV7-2	TGTGCCAGCAGCTTAGGGACCGGCGGGAGTATTGGCTACGAGCAGTACTTC	CASSLGTGGSIGYEQYF
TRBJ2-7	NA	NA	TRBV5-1	TGCGCCAGCAGCCCGGACGGGACCTCCAGCTCCTACGAGCAGTACTTC	CASSPDGTSSSYEQYF
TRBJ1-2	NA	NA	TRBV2	TGTGCCAGCGGGACGGCAGCTAACTATGGCTACACCTTC	CASGTAANYGYTF
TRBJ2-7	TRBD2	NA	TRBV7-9	TGTGCCAGCAGCTGGGAGGGCTACGAGCAGTACTTC	CASSWEGYEQYF
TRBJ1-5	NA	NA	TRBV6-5	TGTGCCAGCAGTTACAGTTCGTATAGCAATCAGCCCCAGCATTTT	CASSYSSYSNQPQHF
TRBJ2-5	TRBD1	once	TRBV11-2	TGTGCCAGCAGCTTAGTAGGGACAGAAGAGACCCAGTACTTC	CASSLVGTEETQYF
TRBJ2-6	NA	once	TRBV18	TGTGCCAGCTCAACCATGGGCTCTGGGGCCAACGTCCTGACTTTC	CASSTMGSGANVLTF
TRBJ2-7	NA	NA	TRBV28	TGTGCCAGCAGTTTTGTGTTCAGGGACGGAGATTACGAGCAGTACTTC	CASSFVFRDGDYEQYF
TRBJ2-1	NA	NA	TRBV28	TGTGCCAGCAGTTACTCCGGCCCTCCGGGGGAGCAGTTCTTC	CASSYSGPPGEQFF
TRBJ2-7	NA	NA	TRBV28	TGTGCCAGCAGTCCCGAGGGGAAGTGGCTGTACGAGCAGTACTTC	CASSPEGKWLYEQYF
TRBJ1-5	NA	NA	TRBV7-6	TGTGCCAGCAGCTTAAGCGTCGGTAATCAGCCCCAGCATTTT	CASSLSVGNQPQHF
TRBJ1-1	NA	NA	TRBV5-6	TGTGCCAGCAGCTTGATAAAGGGAGGGCGGAAGAACACTGAAGCTTTCTTT	CASSLIKGGRKNTEAFF
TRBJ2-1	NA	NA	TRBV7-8	TGTGCCAGCAGCCCCACGACGTGGAGCTCCTACAATGAGCAGTTCTTC	CASSPTTWSSYNEQFF
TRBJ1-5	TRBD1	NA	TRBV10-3	TGTGCCATCAGCGAACAGGGGGAGGGTCAGCCCCAGCATTTT	CAISEQGEGQPQHF
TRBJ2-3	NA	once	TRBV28	TGTGCCAGCAGAAACGACATAAGCACGCAGTATTTT	CASRNDISTQYF
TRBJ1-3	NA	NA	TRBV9	TGTGCCAGCAGCGTAGATCCAGGGCGAAACACCATATATTTT	CASSVDPGRNTIYF
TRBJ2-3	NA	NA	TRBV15	TGTGCCACCAGCAGAGATCGTCCGTTATTATTCGGTGATACGCAGTATTTT	CATSRDRPLLFGDTQYF
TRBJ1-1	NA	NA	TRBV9	TGTGCCAGCAGCGAGGGATGGACGGCCAACACTGAAGCTTTCTTT	CASSEGWTANTEAFF
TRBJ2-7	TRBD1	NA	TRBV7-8	TGTGCCAGCAGCCCCCTTAGGGCGGGTAGGGGGCGAGTAGGAGAGCAGTACTTC	CASSPLRAGRGRVGEQYF
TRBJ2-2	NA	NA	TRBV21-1	TGTGCCAGCAGCACGTCCGGGACTAGCGGGAGAACGTGGGAGGAGCTGTTTTTT	CASSTSGTSGRTWEELFF
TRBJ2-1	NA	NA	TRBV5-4	TGTGCCAGCAGCTTGAAGAACGGCGGGTCCTACAATGAGCAGTTCTTC	CASSLKNGGSYNEQFF
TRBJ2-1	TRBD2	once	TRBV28	TGTGCCAGTCGCGGGAGTTCCTACAATGAGCAGTTCTTC	CASRGSSYNEQFF
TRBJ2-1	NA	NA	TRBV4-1	TGCGCCAGCAGCCAAGGTGCGGCGGTAGGCTACAATGAGCAGTTCTTC	CASSQGAAVGYNEQFF
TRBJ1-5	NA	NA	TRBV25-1	TGTGCCAGCAGTGAGTACGGGAATCAGCCCCAGCATTTT	CASSEYGNQPQHF